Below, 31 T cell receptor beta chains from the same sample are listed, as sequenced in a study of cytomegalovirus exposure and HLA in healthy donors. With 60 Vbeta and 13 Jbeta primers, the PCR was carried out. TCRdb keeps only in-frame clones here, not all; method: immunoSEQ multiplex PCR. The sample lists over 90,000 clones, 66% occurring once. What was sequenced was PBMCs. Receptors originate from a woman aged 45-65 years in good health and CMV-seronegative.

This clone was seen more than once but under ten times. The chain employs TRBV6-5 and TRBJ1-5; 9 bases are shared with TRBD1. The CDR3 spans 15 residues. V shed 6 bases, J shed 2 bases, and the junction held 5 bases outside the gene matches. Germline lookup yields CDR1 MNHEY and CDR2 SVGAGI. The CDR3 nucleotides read TGTGCCAGCAGCACGACAGGGGGTGGCAATCAGCCCCAGCATTTT. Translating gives CASSTTGGGNQPQHF.

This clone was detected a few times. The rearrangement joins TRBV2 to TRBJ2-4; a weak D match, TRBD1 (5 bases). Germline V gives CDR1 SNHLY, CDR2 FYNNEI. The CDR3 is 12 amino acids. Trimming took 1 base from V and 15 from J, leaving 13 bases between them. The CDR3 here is CASSEGTNSMYF. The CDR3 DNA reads TGTGCCAGCAGTGAAGGGACAAATTCCATGTACTTC. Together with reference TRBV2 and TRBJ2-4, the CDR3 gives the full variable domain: EPEVTQTPSHQVTQMGQEVILRCVPISNHLYFYWYRQILGQKVEFLVSFYNNEISEKSEIFDDQFSVERPDGSNFTLKIRSTKLEDSAMYFCASSEGTNSMYFGAGTRLSVL.

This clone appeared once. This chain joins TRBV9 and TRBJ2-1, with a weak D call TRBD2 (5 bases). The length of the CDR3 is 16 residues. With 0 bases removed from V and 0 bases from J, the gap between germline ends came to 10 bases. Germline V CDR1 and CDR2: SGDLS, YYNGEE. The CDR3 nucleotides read TGTGCCAGCAGCGTAGTTTTCGGGAACTCCTACAATGAGCAGTTCTTC. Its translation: CASSVVFGNSYNEQFF.

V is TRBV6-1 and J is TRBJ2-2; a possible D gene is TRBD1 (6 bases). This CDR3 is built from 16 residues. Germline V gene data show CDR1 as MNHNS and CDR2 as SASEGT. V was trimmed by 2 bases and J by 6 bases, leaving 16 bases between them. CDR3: CASSERGQGIPGELFF. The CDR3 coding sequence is TGTGCCAGCAGTGAAAGGGGACAAGGGATACCCGGGGAGCTGTTTTTT.

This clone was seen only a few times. CDR3 loop: CASSSIRSVTDTQYF. The CDR3 bases are TGTGCCAGCAGCTCTATTCGTAGTGTCACAGATACGCAGTATTTT. The chain has TRBV11-1 and TRBJ2-3; no definite D call. The V end was cut by 4 bases, the J end by 2 bases, with 13 bases between. Germline CDR1 and CDR2: SGHAT and FQDESV (reference sequence). The CDR3 loop spans 15 amino acids.

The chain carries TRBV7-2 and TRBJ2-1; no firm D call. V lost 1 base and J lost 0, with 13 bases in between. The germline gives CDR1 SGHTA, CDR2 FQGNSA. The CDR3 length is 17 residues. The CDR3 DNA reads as TGTGCCAGCAGCTTAGTAACAACTCACAGCTCCTACAATGAGCAGTTCTTC. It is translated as CASSLVTTHSSYNEQFF.

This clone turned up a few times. This CDR3 reads CASSPDGFTGELFF. CDR3 bases: TGTGCCAGCTCACCCGACGGGTTCACCGGGGAGCTGTTTTTT. The gene calls are TRBV18 and TRBJ2-2; D unresolved. There are 14 residues in the CDR3. V was clipped by 3 bases and J by 4 bases, with 9 bases between them. Germline V CDR1 and CDR2: KGHSH, LQKENI.

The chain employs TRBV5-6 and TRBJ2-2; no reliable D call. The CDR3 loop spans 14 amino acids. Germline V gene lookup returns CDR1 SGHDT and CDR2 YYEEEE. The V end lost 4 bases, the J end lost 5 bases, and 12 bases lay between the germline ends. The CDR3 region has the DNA TGTGCCAGCAGCCCACGTCCAGAAACCGGGGAGCTGTTTTTT. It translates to CASSPRPETGELFF.

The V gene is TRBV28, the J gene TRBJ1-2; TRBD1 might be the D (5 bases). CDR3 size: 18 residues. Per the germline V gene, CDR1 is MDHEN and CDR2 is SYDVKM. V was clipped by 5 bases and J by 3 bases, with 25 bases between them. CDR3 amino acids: CASSPFMPWGDGDYGYTF. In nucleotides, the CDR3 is TGTGCCAGCAGTCCCTTTATGCCCTGGGGGGACGGTGACTATGGCTACACCTTC.

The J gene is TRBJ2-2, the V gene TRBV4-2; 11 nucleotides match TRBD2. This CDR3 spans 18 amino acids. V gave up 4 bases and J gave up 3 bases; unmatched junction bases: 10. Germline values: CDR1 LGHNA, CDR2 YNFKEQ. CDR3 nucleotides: TGTGCCAGCAGCCGGGGACTAGCGGACCCCGGAGACACCGGGGAGCTGTTTTTT. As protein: CASSRGLADPGDTGELFF.

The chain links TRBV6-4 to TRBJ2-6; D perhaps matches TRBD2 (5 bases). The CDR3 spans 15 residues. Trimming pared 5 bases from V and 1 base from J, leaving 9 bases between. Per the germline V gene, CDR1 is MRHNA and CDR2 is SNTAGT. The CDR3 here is CASSPGVSGANVLTF. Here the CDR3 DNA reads TGTGCCAGCAGTCCCGGGGTGTCTGGGGCCAACGTCCTGACTTTC.

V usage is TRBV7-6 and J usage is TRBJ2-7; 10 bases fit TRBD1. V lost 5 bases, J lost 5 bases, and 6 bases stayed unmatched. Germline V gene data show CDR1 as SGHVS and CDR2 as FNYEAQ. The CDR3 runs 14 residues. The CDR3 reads CASSPLTGGHEQYF. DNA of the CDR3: TGTGCCAGCAGCCCCCTGACAGGGGGCCACGAGCAGTACTTC.

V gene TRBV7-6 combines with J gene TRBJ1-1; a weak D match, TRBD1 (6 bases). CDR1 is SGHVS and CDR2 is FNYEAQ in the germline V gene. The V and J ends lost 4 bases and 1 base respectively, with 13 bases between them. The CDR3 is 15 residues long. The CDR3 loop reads CASSSEVGANTEAFF. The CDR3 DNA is TGTGCCAGCAGCTCAGAAGTGGGGGCGAACACTGAAGCTTTCTTT.

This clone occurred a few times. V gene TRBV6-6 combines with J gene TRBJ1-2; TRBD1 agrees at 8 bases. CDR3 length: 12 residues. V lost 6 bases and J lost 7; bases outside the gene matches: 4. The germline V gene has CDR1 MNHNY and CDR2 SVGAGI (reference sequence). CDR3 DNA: TGTGCCAGCAGGGACAGGGTCTCTGGCTACACCTTC. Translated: CASRDRVSGYTF.

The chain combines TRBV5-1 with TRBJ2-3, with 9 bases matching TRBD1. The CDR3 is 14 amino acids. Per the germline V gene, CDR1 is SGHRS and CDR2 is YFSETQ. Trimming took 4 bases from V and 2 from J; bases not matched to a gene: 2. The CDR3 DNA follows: TGCGCCAGCAGCGGACAGGGGACCACAGATACGCAGTATTTT. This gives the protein CASSGQGTTDTQYF. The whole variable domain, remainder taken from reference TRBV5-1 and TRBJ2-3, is KAGVTQTPRYLIKTRGQQVTLSCSPISGHRSVSWYQQTPGQGLQFLFEYFSETQRNKGNFPGRFSGRQFSNSRSEMNVSTLELGDSALYLCASSGQGTTDTQYFGPGTRLTVL.

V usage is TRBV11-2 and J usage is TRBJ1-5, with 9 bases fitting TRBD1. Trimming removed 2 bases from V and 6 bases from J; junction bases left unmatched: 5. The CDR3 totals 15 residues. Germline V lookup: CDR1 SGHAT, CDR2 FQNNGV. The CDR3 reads CASSLSGQGGQPQHF. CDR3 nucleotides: TGTGCCAGCAGCTTATCGGGACAGGGAGGTCAGCCCCAGCATTTT.

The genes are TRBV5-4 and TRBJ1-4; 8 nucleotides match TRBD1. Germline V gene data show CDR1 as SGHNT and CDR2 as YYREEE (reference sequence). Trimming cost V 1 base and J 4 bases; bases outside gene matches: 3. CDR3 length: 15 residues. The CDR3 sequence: CASSLRTGYNEKLFF. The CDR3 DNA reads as TGTGCCAGCAGCTTGCGGACAGGGTATAATGAAAAACTGTTTTTT.

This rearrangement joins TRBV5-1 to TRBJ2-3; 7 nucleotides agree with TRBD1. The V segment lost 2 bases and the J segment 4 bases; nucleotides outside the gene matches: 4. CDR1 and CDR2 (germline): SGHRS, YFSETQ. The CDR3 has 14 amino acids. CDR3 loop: CASSFTGESDTQYF. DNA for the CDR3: TGCGCCAGCAGCTTCACAGGGGAATCAGATACGCAGTATTTT.

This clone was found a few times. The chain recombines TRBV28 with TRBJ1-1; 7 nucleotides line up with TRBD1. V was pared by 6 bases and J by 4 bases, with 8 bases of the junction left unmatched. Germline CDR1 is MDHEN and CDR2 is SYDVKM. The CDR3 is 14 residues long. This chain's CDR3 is CASSIQGMATEAFF. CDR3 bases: TGTGCCAGCAGCATACAGGGGATGGCCACTGAAGCTTTCTTT.

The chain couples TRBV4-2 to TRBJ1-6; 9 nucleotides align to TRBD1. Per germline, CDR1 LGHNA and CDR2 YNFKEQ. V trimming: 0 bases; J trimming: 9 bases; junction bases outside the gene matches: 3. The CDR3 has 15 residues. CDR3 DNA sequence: TGTGCCAGCAGCCAAGAACAGGGGGCAGGTTCACCCCTCCACTTT. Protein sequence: CASSQEQGAGSPLHF.

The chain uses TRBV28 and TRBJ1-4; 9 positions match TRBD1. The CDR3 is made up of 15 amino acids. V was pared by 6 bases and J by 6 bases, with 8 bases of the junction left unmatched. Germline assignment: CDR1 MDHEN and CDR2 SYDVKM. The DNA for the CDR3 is TGTGCCAGCAGCCTACGGACAGGGGAATATGAAAAACTGTTTTTT. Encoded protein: CASSLRTGEYEKLFF.

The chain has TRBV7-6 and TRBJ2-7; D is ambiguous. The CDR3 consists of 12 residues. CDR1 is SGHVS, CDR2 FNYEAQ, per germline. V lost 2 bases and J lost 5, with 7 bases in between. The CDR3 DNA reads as TGTGCCAGCAGCTTAAATGTCGACGAGCAGTACTTC. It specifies CASSLNVDEQYF.

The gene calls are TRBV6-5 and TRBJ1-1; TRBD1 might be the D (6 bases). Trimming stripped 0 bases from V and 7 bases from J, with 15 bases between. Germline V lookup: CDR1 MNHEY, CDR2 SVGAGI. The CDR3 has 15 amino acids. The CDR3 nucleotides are TGTGCCAGCAGTTACTCGAAGTCGGGGGGCTTTGAAGCTTTCTTT. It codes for CASSYSKSGGFEAFF.

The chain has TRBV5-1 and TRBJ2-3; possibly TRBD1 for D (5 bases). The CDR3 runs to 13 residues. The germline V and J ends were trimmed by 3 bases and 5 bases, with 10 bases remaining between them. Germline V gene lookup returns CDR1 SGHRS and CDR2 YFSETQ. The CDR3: CASSSRQLDTQYF. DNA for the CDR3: TGCGCCAGCAGCTCCCGACAGCTAGATACGCAGTATTTT.

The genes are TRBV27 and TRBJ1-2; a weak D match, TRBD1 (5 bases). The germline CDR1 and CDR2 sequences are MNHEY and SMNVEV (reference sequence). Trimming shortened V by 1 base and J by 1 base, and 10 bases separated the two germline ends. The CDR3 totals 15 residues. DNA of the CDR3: TGTGCCAGCAGTTTATGGCAGGGAAGTAACTATGGCTACACCTTC. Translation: CASSLWQGSNYGYTF.

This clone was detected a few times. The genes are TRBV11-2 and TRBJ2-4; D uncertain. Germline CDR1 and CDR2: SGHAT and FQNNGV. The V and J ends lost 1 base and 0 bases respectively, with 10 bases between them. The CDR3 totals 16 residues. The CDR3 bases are TGTGCCAGCAGCTTAGGCCGGTTACTAGCCAAAAACATTCAGTACTTC. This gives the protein CASSLGRLLAKNIQYF.

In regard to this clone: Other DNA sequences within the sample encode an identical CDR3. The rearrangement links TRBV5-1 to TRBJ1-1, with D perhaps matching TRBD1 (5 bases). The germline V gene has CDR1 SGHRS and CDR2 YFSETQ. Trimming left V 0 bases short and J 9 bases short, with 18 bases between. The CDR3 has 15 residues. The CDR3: CASSLGRDWTLKAFF. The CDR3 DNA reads TGCGCCAGCAGCTTGGGGAGGGATTGGACACTGAAAGCTTTCTTT.

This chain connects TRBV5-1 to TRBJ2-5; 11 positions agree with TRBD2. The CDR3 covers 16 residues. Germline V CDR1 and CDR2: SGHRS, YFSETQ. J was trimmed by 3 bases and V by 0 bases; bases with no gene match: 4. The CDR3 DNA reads TGCGCCAGCAGCTTGGGACTAGCGGGAAACGAAGAGACCCAGTACTTC. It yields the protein CASSLGLAGNEETQYF.

The CDR3 sequence: CASSLSGLYGYTF. CDR3 nucleotides: TGTGCCAGCAGTTTATCTGGACTTTATGGCTACACCTTC. V gene TRBV27 combines with J gene TRBJ1-2, with D unresolved. Trimming stripped 0 bases from V and 5 bases from J, with 7 bases between. Germline CDR1 MNHEY, CDR2 SMNVEV (reference sequence). The CDR3 has 13 residues.

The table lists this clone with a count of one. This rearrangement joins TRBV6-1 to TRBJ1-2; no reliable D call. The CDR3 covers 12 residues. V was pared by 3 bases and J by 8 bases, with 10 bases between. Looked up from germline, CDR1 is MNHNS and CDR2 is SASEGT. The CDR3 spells CASSEASSGYTF. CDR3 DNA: TGTGCCAGCAGTGAGGCCTCCTCCGGCTACACCTTC.

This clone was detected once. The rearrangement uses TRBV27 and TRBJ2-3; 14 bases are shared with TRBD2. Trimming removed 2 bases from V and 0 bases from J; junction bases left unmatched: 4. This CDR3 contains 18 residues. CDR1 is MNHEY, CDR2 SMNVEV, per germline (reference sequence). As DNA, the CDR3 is TGTGCCAGCAGTTTAAGGGGACTAGCGGGGGTTAGCACAGATACGCAGTATTTT. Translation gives CASSLRGLAGVSTDTQYF.